These 20 T cell receptor beta chains were all obtained from the same sample, sequenced in a study of T cell responses to AZD1222 COVID-19 vaccine. The assay was immunoSEQ multiplex PCR, and TCRdb's table has in-frame clones only and misses some. The sample carries 95,000 to 150,000 clones, approximately 86% recorded once. The specimen comprised peripheral blood, sampled on day 0 of AZD1222 vaccination. All receptors come from an adult in good health.

V is TRBV6-4 and J is TRBJ1-5, with D uncertain. CDR3 length: 14 amino acids. Germline assignment: CDR1 MRHNA and CDR2 SNTAGT. V was shortened by 3 bases and J by 0 bases, with 6 bases between the two germline ends. The CDR3 is CASSEGYSNQPQHF. In nucleotides, the CDR3 is TGTGCCAGCAGTGAAGGGTATAGCAATCAGCCCCAGCATTTT.

In this sample, this clone turned up a few times. The genes are TRBV4-3 and TRBJ2-4, with D possibly TRBD2 on 6 matching bases. CDR1 is LGHNA and CDR2 is YSLEER in the germline V gene. The CDR3 loop spans 17 amino acids. V dropped 0 bases and J dropped 0 bases, with 12 bases sitting between them. DNA for the CDR3: TGCGCCAGCAGCCAAGATCTTGGAGGGCTAGCCAAAAACATTCAGTACTTC. Residues: CASSQDLGGLAKNIQYF.

V gene TRBV28 combines with J gene TRBJ1-5, with 7 bases that match TRBD1. The CDR3 loop spans 15 amino acids. Germline CDR1 is MDHEN and CDR2 is SYDVKM. The V and J ends lost 4 bases and 6 bases, in that order; junction bases with no gene match: 9. DNA of the CDR3: TGTGCCAGCAGTTACAGGGGAAGCCCTGTTCAGCCCCAGCATTTT. Protein: CASSYRGSPVQPQHF. The full variable domain, with the rest looked up from reference TRBV28 and TRBJ1-5, is DVKVTQSSRYLVKRTGEKVFLECVQDMDHENMFWYRQDPGLGLRLIYFSYDVKMKEKGDIPEGYSVSREKKERFSLILESASTNQTSMYLCASSYRGSPVQPQHFGDGTRLSIL.

The chain links TRBV5-1 to TRBJ1-2; 11 nucleotides line up with TRBD1. V was pared by 4 bases and J by 5 bases, with 4 bases of the junction left unmatched. This CDR3 comprises 14 residues. Germline CDR1 SGHRS, CDR2 YFSETQ. The CDR3 DNA reads TGCGCCAGCAGCCCCGGGACAGGGGGGTATGGCTACACCTTC. The encoded protein is CASSPGTGGYGYTF.

The CDR3 here is CASSQDPRAYPYEQYF. CDR3 nucleotides: TGCGCCAGCAGCCAAGATCCCAGGGCTTACCCCTACGAGCAGTACTTC. The chain has TRBV4-3 and TRBJ2-7; tentative D call: TRBD1 (5 bases). The CDR3 is 16 amino acids. Deletions cut 0 bases from V and 2 bases from J, with 14 bases between. Per the germline V gene, CDR1 is LGHNA and CDR2 is YSLEER.

This sequence joins TRBV7-9 and TRBJ1-4; perhaps TRBD1 as D (5 bases). Germline-derived CDR1 and CDR2 are SEHNR and FQNEAQ (reference sequence). The CDR3 has 15 residues. V lost 4 bases and J 2 bases, leaving 11 bases between the germline ends. The CDR3 DNA reads TGTGCCAGCAGCTCACTACAGGAGACTAATGAAAAACTGTTTTTT. It translates to CASSSLQETNEKLFF.

The gene calls are TRBV3-1 (or the pseudogene TRBV3-2) and TRBJ1-1, with TRBD1 identical over 8 bases. This CDR3 is 14 amino acids long. The trim removed 3 bases at V and 5 bases at J, leaving 5 bases unmatched. Germline values: CDR1 LGHDT, CDR2 YNNKEL (reference sequence). The CDR3 region has the DNA TGTGCCAGCAGCCACACAGGGGGAAATACTGAAGCTTTCTTT. Translation: CASSHTGGNTEAFF.

The chain employs TRBV6-2 or TRBV6-3 and TRBJ2-2; the match to TRBD1 covers 8 bases. The germline CDR1 and CDR2 sequences are MNHEY and SVGEGT. CDR3 length: 16 amino acids. Losses at the gene ends were 4 bases for V and 4 bases for J; bases not matched to a gene: 8. CDR3 region: CASSFPRGLSTGELFF. For the CDR3, the DNA is TGTGCCAGCAGTTTCCCCAGGGGGCTCTCCACCGGGGAGCTGTTTTTT.

The V call is TRBV28, the J call TRBJ1-1, with unresolved D. The CDR3 covers 11 residues. V was pared by 5 bases and J by 2 bases, with 3 bases between. The germline V gene encodes CDR1 MDHEN and CDR2 SYDVKM. The CDR3 nucleotides read TGTGCCAGCAGTCACAACACTGAAGCTTTCTTT. This codes for CASSHNTEAFF.

The chain joins TRBV28 to TRBJ2-7, with D hard to call. V lost 6 bases and J 1 base, leaving 13 bases between the germline ends. This CDR3 has 14 residues. Germline-derived CDR1 and CDR2 are MDHEN and SYDVKM. The CDR3 DNA sequence: TGTGCCAGCAGACTGATCGACGGATCCTACGAGCAGTACTTC. This gives the protein CASRLIDGSYEQYF. Full variable domain (outside the CDR3, taken from reference TRBV28 and TRBJ2-7): DVKVTQSSRYLVKRTGEKVFLECVQDMDHENMFWYRQDPGLGLRLIYFSYDVKMKEKGDIPEGYSVSREKKERFSLILESASTNQTSMYLCASRLIDGSYEQYFGPGTRLTVT.

This clone has only a few counts. The chain couples TRBV11-2 to TRBJ1-1; TRBD1 matches at 7 bases. The CDR3 extends over 14 amino acids. Unmatched junction bases numbered 5, after V lost 6 bases and J lost 1 base. Germline V CDR1 and CDR2: SGHAT, FQNNGV. CDR3 region: CASRTGSGNTEAFF. The CDR3 DNA is TGTGCCAGCAGGACAGGGTCAGGGAACACTGAAGCTTTCTTT.

Written as DNA, the CDR3 is TGTGCCAGCAGCCAAGGTACAGGGGGCAAAATTGGCTACACCTTC. It translates to CASSQGTGGKIGYTF. This chain connects TRBV3-1 (or the pseudogene TRBV3-2) to TRBJ1-2, with 9 bases aligning to TRBD1. The CDR3 runs 15 residues. Trimming at V came to 1 base and at J to 7 bases, leaving 7 bases not matched to a gene. The germline CDR1 and CDR2 sequences are LGHDT and YNNKEL (reference sequence).

This chain links TRBV29-1 with TRBJ1-6; 7 bases are a match to TRBD1. With V trimmed by 5 bases and J by 7 bases, 5 bases remained unmatched. CDR3 length: 13 amino acids. Germline V gene lookup returns CDR1 SQVTM and CDR2 ANQGSEA. CDR3 nucleotide sequence: TGCAGCGTTAGGGACAGCCGAAATTCACCCCTCCACTTT. Its protein product is CSVRDSRNSPLHF.

This clone occurred once. The chain carries TRBV30 and TRBJ1-2, with D possibly being TRBD1 (5 bases). CDR3 size: 12 residues. The germline V gene has CDR1 GTSNPN and CDR2 SVGIG (reference sequence). V was clipped by 0 bases and J by 8 bases, with 10 bases between them. The CDR3 region has the DNA TGTGCCTGGAGTGTATCCGGGGCAGGCTACACCTTC. Protein sequence: CAWSVSGAGYTF.

The V call is TRBV5-4, the J call TRBJ1-2, with D unclear. Trimming left V 4 bases short and J 1 base short, with 14 bases between. Germline V CDR1 and CDR2: SGHNT, YYREEE (reference sequence). CDR3 length equals 15 residues. CDR3 bases: TGTGCCAGCAGCCCGGCCTGGACGGATAACTATGGCTACACCTTC. It is translated as CASSPAWTDNYGYTF.

V is TRBV27 and J is TRBJ1-6; D gene uncertain. There are 13 residues in the CDR3. From germline, CDR1 is MNHEY and CDR2 SMNVEV (reference sequence). The V gene lost 3 bases and the J gene lost 14 bases, with 14 bases spanning the gap. Written as DNA, the CDR3 is TGTGCCAGCAGTTTTTCGACGGATAGGACCCTCCACTTT. Its protein is CASSFSTDRTLHF.

The chain combines TRBV5-5 with TRBJ1-6, with TRBD1 matching over 8 bases. V lost 4 bases to trimming and J lost 12 bases; unmatched junction nucleotides: 9. CDR1 SGHKS and CDR2 YYEKEE come from the germline V gene (reference sequence). The CDR3 covers 14 residues. The CDR3 here is CASSTGQVWRPLHF. As DNA, the CDR3 is TGTGCCAGCAGCACGGGACAGGTCTGGAGACCCCTCCACTTT.

The chain combines TRBV3-1 (or the pseudogene TRBV3-2) with TRBJ2-7; possible D gene TRBD2, 5 bases. The germline V and J ends were trimmed by 1 base and 6 bases, with 7 bases remaining between them. Germline values: CDR1 LGHDT, CDR2 YNNKEL (reference sequence). The CDR3 extends over 12 amino acids. CDR3: CASSQVEGEQYF. The DNA for the CDR3 is TGTGCCAGCAGCCAAGTCGAGGGCGAGCAGTACTTC.

The chain carries TRBV6-4 and TRBJ2-1, with 10 bases that match TRBD2. Trimming at V came to 3 bases and at J to 4 bases, leaving 6 bases not matched to a gene. From germline, CDR1 is MRHNA and CDR2 SNTAGT. The CDR3 totals 16 residues. The CDR3 region is CASSETVAGGYNEQFF. The CDR3 nucleotides are TGTGCCAGCAGTGAAACCGTAGCGGGGGGTTACAATGAGCAGTTCTTC.

The V and J genes are TRBV29-1 and TRBJ2-2, with D possibly being TRBD1 or TRBD2 (5 bases each). The CDR3 spans 14 residues. Germline V gives CDR1 SQVTM, CDR2 ANQGSEA. Deletions cut 4 bases from V and 4 bases from J, with 13 bases between. The CDR3 region is CSVAPRGATGELFF. The CDR3 DNA reads as TGCAGCGTTGCCCCACGAGGGGCCACCGGGGAGCTGTTTTTT.